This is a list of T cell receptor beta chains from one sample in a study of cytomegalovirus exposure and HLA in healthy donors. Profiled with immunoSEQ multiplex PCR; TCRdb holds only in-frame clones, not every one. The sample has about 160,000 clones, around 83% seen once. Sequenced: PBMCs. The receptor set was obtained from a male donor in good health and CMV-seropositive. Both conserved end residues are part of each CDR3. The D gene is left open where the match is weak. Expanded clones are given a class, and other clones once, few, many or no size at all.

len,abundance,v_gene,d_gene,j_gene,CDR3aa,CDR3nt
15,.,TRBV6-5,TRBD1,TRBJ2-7,CASSPTGVSSYEQYF,TGTGCCAGCAGCCCCACAGGGGTAAGCTCCTACGAGCAGTACTTC
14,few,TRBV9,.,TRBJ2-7,CASSVANRVGEQYF,TGTGCCAGCAGCGTGGCCAACAGGGTCGGCGAGCAGTACTTC
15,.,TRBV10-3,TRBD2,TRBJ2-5,CAISELAGGGETQYF,TGTGCCATCAGTGAACTAGCGGGGGGTGGAGAGACCCAGTACTTC
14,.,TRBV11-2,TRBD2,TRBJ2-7,CASSLGTGGIEQYF,TGTGCCAGCAGCTTAGGGACGGGGGGTATTGAGCAGTACTTC
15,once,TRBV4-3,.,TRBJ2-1,CASSQDRARYDEQFF,TGCGCCAGCAGCCAAGACAGGGCCCGGTACGATGAGCAGTTCTTC
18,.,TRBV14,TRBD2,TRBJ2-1,CASSHPGQSGGTYNEQFF,TGTGCCAGCAGCCACCCAGGTCAGAGCGGGGGGACATACAATGAGCAGTTCTTC
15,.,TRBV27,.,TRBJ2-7,CASSSESGQGYEQYF,TGTGCCAGCAGTTCCGAGTCAGGGCAAGGCTACGAGCAGTACTTC
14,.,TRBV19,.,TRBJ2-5,CASSIVTGQETQYF,TGTGCCAGTAGTATAGTCACCGGGCAAGAGACCCAGTACTTC
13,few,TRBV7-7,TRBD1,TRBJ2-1,CASSRTGGSEQFF,TGTGCCAGCAGCCGGACAGGGGGAAGTGAGCAGTTCTTC
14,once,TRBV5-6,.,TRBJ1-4,CASSFGGSGEKLFF,TGTGCCAGCAGCTTTGGGGGGTCGGGGGAAAAACTGTTTTTT
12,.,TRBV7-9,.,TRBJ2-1,CASSLSYNEQFF,TGTGCCAGCAGCTTATCTTACAATGAGCAGTTCTTC
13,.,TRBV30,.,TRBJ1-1,CAWSVWGYTEAFF,TGTGCCTGGAGTGTTTGGGGCTACACTGAAGCTTTCTTT
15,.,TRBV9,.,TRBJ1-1,CASSVATGGNTEAFF,TGTGCCAGCAGCGTAGCTACGGGAGGGAACACTGAAGCTTTCTTT
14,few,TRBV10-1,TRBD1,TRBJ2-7,CASSLGQGPDEQYF,TGCGCCAGCAGTCTCGGACAGGGGCCGGACGAGCAGTACTTC
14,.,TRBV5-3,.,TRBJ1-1,CARSLDLLATEAFF,TGTGCCAGAAGCTTGGACCTCTTGGCCACTGAAGCTTTCTTT
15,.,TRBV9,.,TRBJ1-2,CASSVNGGVSYGYTF,TGTGCCAGCAGCGTAAATGGGGGGGTCTCCTATGGCTACACCTTC
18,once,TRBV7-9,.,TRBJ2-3,CASSLGRGLASSTDTQYF,TGTGCCAGCAGCTTAGGAAGAGGTTTAGCGTCTAGCACAGATACGCAGTATTTT
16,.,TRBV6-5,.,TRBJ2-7,CASSYLPGGLPYEQYF,TGTGCCAGCAGTTACCTCCCGGGGGGCCTGCCCTACGAGCAGTACTTC
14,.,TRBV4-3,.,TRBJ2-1,CASSQDETTGEQFF,TGCGCCAGCAGCCAAGACGAGACTACGGGTGAGCAGTTCTTC
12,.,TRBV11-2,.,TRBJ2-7,CASSLYTSEQYF,TGTGCCAGCAGCTTATATACTAGCGAGCAGTACTTC
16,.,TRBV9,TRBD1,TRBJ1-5,CASSPGTGPNNQPQHF,TGTGCCAGCAGCCCCGGGACAGGGCCGAACAATCAGCCCCAGCATTTT
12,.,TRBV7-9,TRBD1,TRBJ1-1,CATRTGVTEAFF,TGTGCCACCAGAACAGGGGTCACTGAAGCTTTCTTT
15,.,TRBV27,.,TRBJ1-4,CASSSYSATNEKLFF,TGTGCCAGCAGTTCCTACAGTGCAACTAATGAAAAACTGTTTTTT
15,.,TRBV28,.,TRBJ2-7,CASSFRLGSGGEQYF,TGTGCCAGCAGTTTTCGGCTCGGGAGTGGAGGCGAGCAGTACTTC
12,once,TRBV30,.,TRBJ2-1,CAWSANYNEQFF,TGTGCCTGGAGTGCTAACTACAATGAGCAGTTCTTC
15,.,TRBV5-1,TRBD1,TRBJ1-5,CASSLAGGAGQPQHF,TGCGCCAGCAGCTTGGCAGGGGGCGCAGGGCAGCCCCAGCATTTT
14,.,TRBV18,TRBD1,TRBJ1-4,CASSPPGQGEKLFF,TGTGCCAGCTCACCACCCGGACAGGGTGAAAAACTGTTTTTT